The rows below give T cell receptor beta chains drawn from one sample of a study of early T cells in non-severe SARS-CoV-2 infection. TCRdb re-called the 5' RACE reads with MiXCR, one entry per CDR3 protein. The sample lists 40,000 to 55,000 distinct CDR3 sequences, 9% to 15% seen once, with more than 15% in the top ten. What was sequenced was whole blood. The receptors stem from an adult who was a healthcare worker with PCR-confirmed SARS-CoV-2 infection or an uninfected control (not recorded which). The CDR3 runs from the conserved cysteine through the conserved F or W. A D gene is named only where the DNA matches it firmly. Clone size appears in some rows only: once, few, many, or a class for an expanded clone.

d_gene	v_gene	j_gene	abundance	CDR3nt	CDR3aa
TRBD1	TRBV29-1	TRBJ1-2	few	TGCAGCGCCCGACAGGGAAGCTATGGCTACACCTTC	CSARQGSYGYTF
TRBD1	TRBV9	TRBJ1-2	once	TGTGCCAGCAGCACCCAGACAGGGTCCTATGGCTACACCTTC	CASSTQTGSYGYTF
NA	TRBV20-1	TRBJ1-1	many	TGCAGTGCCCACGGGTTGTCCTCGGGCACTGAAGCTTTCTTT	CSAHGLSSGTEAFF
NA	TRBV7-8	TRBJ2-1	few	TGTGCCAGCACCTACTACCGGGTCACTGAGCAGTTCTTC	CASTYYRVTEQFF
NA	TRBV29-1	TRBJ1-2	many	TGCAGCGTAGAAGGGGCAGAAGCTAACTATGGCTACACCTTC	CSVEGAEANYGYTF
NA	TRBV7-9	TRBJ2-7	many	TGTGCCAGCAGCTTTAACGGGGGCTCTTTCTTC	CASSFNGGSFF
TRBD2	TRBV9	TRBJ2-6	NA	TGTGCCAGCAGCGTAGGTACTTTCGCGGGGGGCATTGCGGCTGGGGCCAACGTCCTGACTTTC	CASSVGTFAGGIAAGANVLTF
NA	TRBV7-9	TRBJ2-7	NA	TGTGCCAGCAGCGCCTACGGCCGGCGGAAAGGAGACTTC	CASSAYGRRKGDF
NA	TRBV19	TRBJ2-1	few	TGTGCCAGTAGAAATGCGTGGGGAAGCTCCTACAATGAGCAGTTCTTC	CASRNAWGSSYNEQFF
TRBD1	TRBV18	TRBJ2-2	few	TGTGCCAGCAAGGGGACAGCGAACACCGGGGAGCTGTTTTTT	CASKGTANTGELFF
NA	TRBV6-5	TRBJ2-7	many	TGTGCCAGCAGTTACTCGATCAGCCGAGAGGAGCAGTACTTC	CASSYSISREEQYF